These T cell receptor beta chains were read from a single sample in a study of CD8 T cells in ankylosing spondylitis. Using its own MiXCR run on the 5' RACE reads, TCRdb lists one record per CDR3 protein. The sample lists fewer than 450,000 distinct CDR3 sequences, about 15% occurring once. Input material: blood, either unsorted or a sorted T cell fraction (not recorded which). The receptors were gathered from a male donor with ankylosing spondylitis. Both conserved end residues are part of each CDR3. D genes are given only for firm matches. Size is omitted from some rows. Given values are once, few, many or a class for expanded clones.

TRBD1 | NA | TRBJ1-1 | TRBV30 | CAWADRGDTEAFF | TGTGCCTGGGCGGACAGGGGAGACACTGAAGCTTTCTTT
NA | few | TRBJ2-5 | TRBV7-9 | CASSSGGQQGGETQYF | TGTGCCAGCAGCTCGGGAGGACAGCAGGGTGGAGAGACCCAGTACTTC
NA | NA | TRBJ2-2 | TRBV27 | CASSWDANTGELFF | TGTGCCAGCAGTTGGGACGCCAACACCGGGGAGCTGTTTTTT
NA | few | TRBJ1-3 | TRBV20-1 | CSATLGNTIYF | TGCAGTGCTACCTTAGGAAACACCATATATTTT
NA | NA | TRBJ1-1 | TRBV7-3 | CASSLDPLGAPNTEAFF | TGTGCCAGCAGCCTTGACCCCTTAGGGGCCCCGAACACTGAAGCTTTCTTT
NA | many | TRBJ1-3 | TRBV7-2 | CASSWKGPSGNTIYF | TGTGCCAGCAGCTGGAAGGGGCCCTCTGGAAACACCATATATTTT
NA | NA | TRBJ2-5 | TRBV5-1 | CASNSGAKNKETQYF | TGCGCCAGCAACAGCGGAGCGAAGAACAAAGAGACCCAGTACTTC
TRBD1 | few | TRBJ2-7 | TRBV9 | CASSVAGGQGYEQYF | TGTGCCAGCAGCGTAGCTGGCGGACAGGGGTACGAGCAGTACTTC
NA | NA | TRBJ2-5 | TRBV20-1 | CSARGFLAAVPQETQYF | TGCAGTGCTAGAGGTTTCTTAGCGGCGGTCCCCCAAGAGACCCAGTACTTC
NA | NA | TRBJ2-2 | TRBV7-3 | CASSLWSGNTGELFF | TGTGCCAGCAGCTTATGGTCAGGGAACACCGGGGAGCTGTTTTTT
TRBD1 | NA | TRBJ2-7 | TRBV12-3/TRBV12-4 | CASSLGGNRGLEQYF | TGTGCCAGCAGTTTAGGGGGGAACAGGGGGCTCGAGCAGTACTTC
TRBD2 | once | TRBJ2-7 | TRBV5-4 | CASSLTSGRNNERYF | TGTGCCAGCAGCCTAACTAGCGGGAGGAACAACGAGCGGTACTTC
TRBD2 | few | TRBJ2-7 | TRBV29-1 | CSVETSGSDEQYF | TGCAGCGTTGAGACTAGCGGGAGTGACGAGCAGTACTTC
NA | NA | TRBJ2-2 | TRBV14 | CASSREFTGELFF | TGTGCCAGCTCCCGAGAATTCACCGGGGAGCTGTTTTTT
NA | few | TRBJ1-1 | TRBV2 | CASRDTGANTEAFF | TGTGCCAGCAGGGATACGGGGGCGAACACTGAAGCTTTCTTT
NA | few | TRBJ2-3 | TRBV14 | CASSQGLLSTDTQYF | TGTGCCAGCAGCCAAGGGCTCTTAAGCACAGATACGCAGTATTTT
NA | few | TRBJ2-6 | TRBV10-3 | CAISHKLVGANVLTF | TGTGCCATCAGTCACAAGTTGGTCGGGGCCAACGTCCTGACTTTC
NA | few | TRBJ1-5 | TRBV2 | CASSVRGSNQPQHF | TGTGCCAGCAGTGTCAGGGGAAGCAATCAGCCCCAGCATTTT
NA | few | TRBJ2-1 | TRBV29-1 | CSVLTVGPYNEQFF | TGCAGCGTTCTTACGGTCGGTCCCTACAATGAGCAGTTCTTC
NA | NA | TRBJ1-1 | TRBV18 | CASQGTAGTEAFF | TGTGCCAGCCAGGGCACCGCAGGGACTGAAGCTTTCTTT
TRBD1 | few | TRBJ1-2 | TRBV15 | CATSRDRRQGNYGYTF | TGTGCCACCAGCAGAGATCGAAGACAGGGGAACTATGGCTACACCTTC
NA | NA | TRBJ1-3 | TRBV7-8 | CASSPTSGNTIYF | TGTGCCAGCAGCCCTACATCTGGAAACACCATATATTTT